The sample holds one count of the clone carrying this TCR beta chain. CDR3 length: 17 amino acids. Germline V lookup: CDR1 KGHDR, CDR2 SFDVKD. Trimming removed 6 bases from V and 0 bases from J, with 17 bases in between. This entry belongs to a study of blood T cell repertoires in COVID-19. Overall study: Some COVID-19 samples were acute and others convalescent; all came from the United States, Italy and Spain. T cells, B-cell-depleted T cells, or PBMCs supplied cDNA or gDNA.

How the authors handled the data: Amplified reference gene primers provided the basis for estimating nucleated cell counts. The method was immunoSEQ multiplex PCR; TCRdb's version includes in-frame clones alone and lacks a portion of them. For V, J and clone size, that table is used; D and trimming come from the DNA. This sample has 75,000 or so clones, with around 78% found just once. The chain links TRBV24-1 to TRBJ1-5, with a possible D match to TRBD1 (6 bases). This clonotype was sampled from a woman aged 80 or over with acute or convalescent COVID-19. The source material was peripheral blood. CDR3 protein: CATSTLNRADSNQPQHF. CDR3 in DNA: TGTGCCACCAGTACACTCAACAGGGCTGATAGCAATCAGCCCCAGCATTTT.